The 15 T cell receptor beta chains listed next were all sequenced from one sample in a study of T cell responses to AZD1222 COVID-19 vaccine. TCRdb's copy holds only in-frame clones and misses some; the assay was immunoSEQ multiplex PCR. In the table there are 130,000 or so clones, approximately 90% of which are singletons. The sample here was peripheral blood, taken on day 0 of AZD1222 vaccination. These receptors were taken from an adult in good health.

This clone appeared a single time. The chain employs TRBV6-5 and TRBJ2-1, with D hard to call. Germline V gene data show CDR1 as MNHEY and CDR2 as SVGAGI. The CDR3 is made up of 12 amino acids. V was trimmed by 6 bases and J by 6 bases, leaving 9 bases between them. The CDR3 DNA sequence: TGTGCCAGCAGCTCCGACTCCAATGAGCAGTTCTTC. Protein: CASSSDSNEQFF.

A few counts support this clone. The CDR3 loop is CASSSPGRNLHF. DNA of the CDR3: TGCGCCAGCAGCTCCCCTGGACGTAATCTCCACTTT. This sequence joins TRBV5-1 and TRBJ1-6; no firm D call. The CDR3 runs 12 residues. The V end lost 3 bases, the J end lost 16 bases, and 14 bases lay between the germline ends. CDR1 and CDR2 from the germline V gene are SGHRS and YFSETQ. The full variable domain, rest sourced from reference TRBV5-1 and TRBJ1-6, is KAGVTQTPRYLIKTRGQQVTLSCSPISGHRSVSWYQQTPGQGLQFLFEYFSETQRNKGNFPGRFSGRQFSNSRSEMNVSTLELGDSALYLCASSSPGRNLHFGNGTRLTVT.

This chain links TRBV28 with TRBJ2-7, with unresolved D. CDR1 is MDHEN and CDR2 is SYDVKM in the germline V gene. V lost 6 bases, J lost 4 bases, and 16 bases lay in between. The CDR3 extends over 14 amino acids. The CDR3 nucleotides are TGTGCCAGCAGGAAGGGTGTTCAATTTTACGAGCAGTACTTC. Its protein product is CASRKGVQFYEQYF.

This chain connects TRBV10-3 to TRBJ1-2; TRBD1 is a possible D gene (6 bases). The CDR3 has 14 residues. The germline V gene encodes CDR1 ENHRY and CDR2 SYGVKD. Trimming cost V 1 base and J 6 bases, with 12 bases left between them. This chain's CDR3 is CAISEYSGGDGYTF. CDR3 bases: TGTGCCATCAGTGAGTACTCCGGGGGCGATGGCTACACCTTC.

Notes on this clone: This specimen includes other DNA sequences encoding the same CDR3. The CDR3 reads CASSPRLAGDLNEQFF. CDR3 sequence (DNA): TGTGCCAGCTCACCACGACTAGCGGGAGATTTGAATGAGCAGTTCTTC. The chain links TRBV18 to TRBJ2-1, with 12 bases identical to TRBD2. Per the germline V gene, CDR1 is KGHSH and CDR2 is LQKENI. Trimming cost V 1 base and J 7 bases; bases outside gene matches: 5. The CDR3 contains 16 residues.

The chain combines TRBV5-1 with TRBJ1-3, with D unclear. The V gene lost 0 bases and the J gene lost 7 bases, with 8 bases spanning the gap. Germline CDR1 SGHRS, CDR2 YFSETQ. The CDR3 loop spans 13 amino acids. CDR3 region: CASSLEGGNTIYF. The CDR3 DNA sequence: TGCGCCAGCAGCTTGGAAGGTGGTAACACCATATATTTT.

The chain carries TRBV29-1 and TRBJ1-6; unclear D gene. The length of the CDR3 is 14 residues. Germline V gene lookup returns CDR1 SQVTM and CDR2 ANQGSEA. Trimming shortened V by 4 bases and J by 9 bases, and 16 bases separated the two germline ends. The CDR3 is CSVGSTEPGSPLHF. The CDR3 region has the DNA TGCAGCGTTGGGTCCACGGAACCAGGTTCACCCCTCCACTTT.

V usage is TRBV7-9 and J usage is TRBJ2-1; 7 nucleotides align to TRBD2. This CDR3 comprises 16 residues. After removal of 1 base from V and 7 bases from J, the junction contained 10 bases not matched to a gene. Germline lookup yields CDR1 SEHNR and CDR2 FQNEAQ (reference sequence). The CDR3 DNA reads as TGTGCCAGCAGCTTAGTAAGCGGGGTGGGCCGGAATGAGCAGTTCTTC. Its translation is CASSLVSGVGRNEQFF.

This clone was counted once. The chain couples TRBV18 to TRBJ1-3; no reliable D call. The CDR3 has 18 residues. CDR1 KGHSH and CDR2 LQKENI come from the germline V gene. The V end was cut by 0 bases, the J end by 0 bases, with 15 bases between. The CDR3 sequence: CASSPPRGLRDSGNTIYF. CDR3 bases: TGTGCCAGCTCACCACCCCGTGGGCTCCGGGACTCTGGAAACACCATATATTTT. The entire variable domain, with the rest obtained from reference TRBV18 and TRBJ1-3, is as follows: NAGVMQNPRHLVRRRGQEARLRCSPMKGHSHVYWYRQLPEEGLKFMVYLQKENIIDESGMPKERFSAEFPKEGPSILRIQQVVRGDSAAYFCASSPPRGLRDSGNTIYFGEGSWLTVV.

V is TRBV19 and J is TRBJ2-1; the D call may be TRBD1 or TRBD2 (6 bases each). The CDR3 has 12 amino acids. The germline V gene encodes CDR1 LNHDA and CDR2 SQIVND (reference sequence). The V end lost 5 bases, the J end lost 9 bases, and 11 bases lay between the germline ends. CDR3 nucleotides: TGTGCCAGTAGTCCCAGGGGAGGTGAGCAGTTCTTC. This codes for CASSPRGGEQFF.

The V call is TRBV6-2 or TRBV6-3, the J call TRBJ2-5; D is tentatively TRBD1 or TRBD2 (5 bases each). The CDR3 is 14 residues long. V lost 5 bases to trimming and J lost 7 bases, with 17 bases between them. Germline V gene data show CDR1 as MNHEY and CDR2 as SVGEGT. The CDR3 loop reads CASSPPGPRRTQYF. CDR3 nucleotides: TGTGCCAGCAGTCCACCGGGACCACGGAGGACCCAGTACTTC.

This clone was seen only once. The chain carries TRBV27 and TRBJ1-4; 8 bases map to TRBD1. V gave up 5 bases and J gave up 7 bases; unmatched junction bases: 9. Germline CDR1 reads MNHEY; CDR2 reads SMNVEV (reference sequence). There are 15 residues in the CDR3. CDR3 amino acids: CASSRWQGAGEKLFF. CDR3 nucleotides: TGTGCCAGCAGTAGATGGCAGGGGGCTGGTGAAAAACTGTTTTTT.

The V gene is TRBV7-9, the J gene TRBJ2-1, with 7 bases aligning to TRBD1. The CDR3 loop spans 16 amino acids. V gave up 2 bases and J gave up 8 bases; unmatched junction bases: 12. Per germline, CDR1 SEHNR and CDR2 FQNEAQ (reference sequence). The CDR3, as DNA: TGTGCCAGCAGCTTATTAACAGGGGCCCTTTTAGATGAGCAGTTCTTC. Its protein product is CASSLLTGALLDEQFF.

The CDR3 sequence is CATSERAFYGYTF. The DNA of the CDR3 is TGTGCCACCAGTGAGCGGGCATTCTATGGCTACACCTTC. This rearrangement joins TRBV24-1 to TRBJ1-2; D is unresolved. The CDR3 is 13 residues long. Germline values: CDR1 KGHDR, CDR2 SFDVKD. Trimming shortened V by 4 bases and J by 4 bases, and 9 bases separated the two germline ends.

The J gene is TRBJ1-6, the V gene TRBV9; D uncertain. The CDR3 has 14 amino acids. CDR1 SGDLS and CDR2 YYNGEE come from the germline V gene. Trimming shortened V by 7 bases and J by 7 bases, and 15 bases separated the two germline ends. This CDR3 is CASGPSSANSPLHF. CDR3 in DNA: TGTGCCAGCGGCCCGTCATCGGCGAATTCACCCCTCCACTTT.